This TCR beta chain was recorded in a study of regulatory T cells in long-lasting Graves disease. Arm-PCR of CDR3 regions and iRepertoire HTBI primers were used to build TCR beta libraries. TCRdb re-called the multiplex PCR reads through MiXCR, storing one row per CDR3 protein. The sample includes about 340,000 distinct CDR3 sequences, around 20% of them seen just once. There are 13 residues in the CDR3. From germline, CDR1 is SGHTA and CDR2 FQGTGA. Time point reported: persistent/refractory GD, antithyroid drugs over 5 years with positive TRAb. The authors made the TCR library using RNA they extracted from PBMCs. Of note for this clonotype: At one end the junction does not follow the germline gene, possibly because of a read error.

Sample: peripheral blood mononuclear cells (PBMCs), taken when the disease was refractory, from a patient treated with antithyroid drugs. The chain recombines TRBV7-3 with TRBJ2-5; D is ambiguous. The sequence was obtained from a female donor with Graves disease. CDR3 region: CASSFSGQETQCF. CDR3 nucleotides: TGTGCCAGCAGCTTCTCCGGGCAAGAGACCCAGTGCTTC.